Sequencing of this T cell receptor (beta chain) was carried out in a study of Ad26.COV2.S vaccination and SARS-CoV-2 variants. Overall study: Administration of Ad26.COV2.S was intramuscular, either once or twice 56 days apart. General observations from the study: Post-vaccination spike-specific CD8+ and CD4+ T cell responses reportedly had substantial breadth.

Clones were read by immunoSEQ multiplex PCR, and TCRdb kept only the in-frame ones, dropping some. The table shows about 350,000 clones, with about 85% occurring only once. A note on this clone: Its antigen is undetermined.

Treatment noted: over 15 received Ad26.COV2.S at low or high dose, single or two shots; 5 received placebo; per-sample allocation not given. The investigators took samples on day 63 after the first vaccine or placebo injection. This TCR was sampled from a person aged 18 to 65 who received the Ad26.COV2.S COVID-19 vaccine or a placebo. The source was peripheral blood, collected in a trial of Ad26.COV2.S vaccine versus placebo.

Here the CDR3 reads CASSREQDGYTF. The CDR3 bases are TGTGCCAGCAGTCGGGAGCAGGATGGCTACACCTTC. V is TRBV6-1 and J is TRBJ1-2; no reliable D call. V lost 5 bases to trimming and J lost 6 bases, with 10 bases between them. This CDR3 is 12 amino acids long. Germline V gene data show CDR1 as MNHNS and CDR2 as SASEGT.